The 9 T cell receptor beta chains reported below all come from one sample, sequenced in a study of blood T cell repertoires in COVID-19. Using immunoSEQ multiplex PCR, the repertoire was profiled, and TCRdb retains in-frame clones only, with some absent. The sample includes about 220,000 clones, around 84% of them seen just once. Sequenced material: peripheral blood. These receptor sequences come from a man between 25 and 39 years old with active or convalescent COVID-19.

The CDR3 here is CASSPNRGEETQYF. CDR3 nucleotide sequence: TGTGCCAGCTCACCAAACAGGGGCGAGGAGACCCAGTACTTC. This chain joins TRBV18 and TRBJ2-5; TRBD1 agrees at 7 bases. The germline gives CDR1 KGHSH, CDR2 LQKENI. Unmatched junction bases numbered 5, after V lost 2 bases and J lost 5 bases. The CDR3 covers 14 residues.

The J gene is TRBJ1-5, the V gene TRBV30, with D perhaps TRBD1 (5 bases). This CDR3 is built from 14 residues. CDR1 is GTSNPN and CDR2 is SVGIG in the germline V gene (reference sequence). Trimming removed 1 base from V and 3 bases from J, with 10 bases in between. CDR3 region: CAWSAAGPNQPQHF. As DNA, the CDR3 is TGTGCCTGGAGTGCCGCAGGGCCCAATCAGCCCCAGCATTTT. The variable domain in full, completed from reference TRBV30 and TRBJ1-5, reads SQTIHQWPATLVQPVGSPLSLECTVEGTSNPNLYWYRQAAGRGLQLLFYSVGIGQISSEVPQNLSASRPQDRQFILSSKKLLLSDSGFYLCAWSAAGPNQPQHFGDGTRLSIL.

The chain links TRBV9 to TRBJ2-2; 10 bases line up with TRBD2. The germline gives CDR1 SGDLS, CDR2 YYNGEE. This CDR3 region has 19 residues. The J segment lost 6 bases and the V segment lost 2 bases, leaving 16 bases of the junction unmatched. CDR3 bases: TGTGCCAGCAGCGTGCGTGGGCTAGCGGGAGAAGGAGGACCCGGGGAGCTGTTTTTT. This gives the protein CASSVRGLAGEGGPGELFF. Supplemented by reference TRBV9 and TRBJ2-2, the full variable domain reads DSGVTQTPKHLITATGQRVTLRCSPRSGDLSVYWYQQSLDQGLQFLIQYYNGEERAKGNILERFSAQQFPDLHSELNLSSLELGDSALYFCASSVRGLAGEGGPGELFFGEGSRLTVL.

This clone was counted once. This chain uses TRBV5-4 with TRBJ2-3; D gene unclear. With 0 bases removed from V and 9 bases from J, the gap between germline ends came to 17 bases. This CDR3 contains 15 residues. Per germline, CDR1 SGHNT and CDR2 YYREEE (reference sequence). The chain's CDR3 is CASSLGGSITGTQYF. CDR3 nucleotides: TGTGCCAGCAGCTTGGGTGGTAGTATAACCGGGACGCAGTATTTT.

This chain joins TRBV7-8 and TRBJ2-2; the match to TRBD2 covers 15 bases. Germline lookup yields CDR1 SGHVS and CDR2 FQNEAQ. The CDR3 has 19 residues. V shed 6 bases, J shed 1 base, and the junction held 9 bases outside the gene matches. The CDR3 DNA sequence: TGTGCCAGCAGTACATGGACTAGCGGGAGGGTGTGGAACACCGGGGAGCTGTTTTTT. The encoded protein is CASSTWTSGRVWNTGELFF.

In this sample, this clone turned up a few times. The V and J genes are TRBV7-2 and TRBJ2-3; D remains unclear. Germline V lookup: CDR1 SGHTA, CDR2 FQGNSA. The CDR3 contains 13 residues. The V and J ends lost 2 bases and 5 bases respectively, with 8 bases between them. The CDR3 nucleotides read TGTGCCAGCAGCTTATTCGTCCGAGATACGCAGTATTTT. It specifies CASSLFVRDTQYF.

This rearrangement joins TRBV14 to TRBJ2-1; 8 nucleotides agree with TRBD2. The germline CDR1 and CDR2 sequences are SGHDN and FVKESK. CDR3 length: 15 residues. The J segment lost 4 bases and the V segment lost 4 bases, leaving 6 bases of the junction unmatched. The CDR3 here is CASSLETSVYNEQFF. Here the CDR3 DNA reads TGTGCCAGCAGCCTAGAGACTAGCGTTTACAATGAGCAGTTCTTC.

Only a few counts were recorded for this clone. Here the CDR3 DNA reads TGTGCCACCGGGACAGGGGCGCGAAACACCATATATTTT. Amino acid sequence: CATGTGARNTIYF. The genes are TRBV2 and TRBJ1-3; 10 bases map to TRBD1. This CDR3 is built from 13 residues. Germline CDR1 reads SNHLY; CDR2 reads FYNNEI. After removal of 10 bases from V and 5 bases from J, the junction contained 5 bases not matched to a gene.

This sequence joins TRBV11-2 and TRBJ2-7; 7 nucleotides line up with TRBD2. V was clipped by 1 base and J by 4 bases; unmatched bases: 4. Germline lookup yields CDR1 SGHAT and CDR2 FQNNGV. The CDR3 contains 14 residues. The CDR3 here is CASSLGGSGYEQYF. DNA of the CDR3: TGTGCCAGCAGCTTAGGCGGGAGCGGGTACGAGCAGTACTTC.